This T cell receptor (beta chain) was identified during a study of a mutant IDH1 vaccine in newly diagnosed glioma. This CDR3 has 14 amino acids. The germline V gene encodes CDR1 SGDLS and CDR2 YYNGEE. V gave up 1 base and J gave up 6 bases; unmatched junction bases: 5. Time point denoted: week 47, end of study. What each vaccine dose contained was 300 ug of mutant IDH1 20-mer peptide, accompanied by topical imiquimod. Clones were read by immunoSEQ multiplex PCR, and TCRdb kept only the in-frame ones, dropping some. This table has around 84,000 clones, about 81% appearing once. Note on this clone: Its antigen is not known.

The specimen comprised PBMCs, sampled from a glioma patient whose treatment included an IDH1 peptide vaccine. The clonotype was recovered from a man aged 35-49 years with glioma. V is TRBV9 and J is TRBJ2-7; 9 nucleotides match TRBD2. CDR3 in amino acids: CASSVTTSGLEQYF. CDR3 sequence (DNA): TGTGCCAGCAGCGTAACGACTAGCGGACTCGAGCAGTACTTC. The whole variable domain, remainder taken from reference TRBV9 and TRBJ2-7, is DSGVTQTPKHLITATGQRVTLRCSPRSGDLSVYWYQQSLDQGLQFLIQYYNGEERAKGNILERFSAQQFPDLHSELNLSSLELGDSALYFCASSVTTSGLEQYFGPGTRLTVT.